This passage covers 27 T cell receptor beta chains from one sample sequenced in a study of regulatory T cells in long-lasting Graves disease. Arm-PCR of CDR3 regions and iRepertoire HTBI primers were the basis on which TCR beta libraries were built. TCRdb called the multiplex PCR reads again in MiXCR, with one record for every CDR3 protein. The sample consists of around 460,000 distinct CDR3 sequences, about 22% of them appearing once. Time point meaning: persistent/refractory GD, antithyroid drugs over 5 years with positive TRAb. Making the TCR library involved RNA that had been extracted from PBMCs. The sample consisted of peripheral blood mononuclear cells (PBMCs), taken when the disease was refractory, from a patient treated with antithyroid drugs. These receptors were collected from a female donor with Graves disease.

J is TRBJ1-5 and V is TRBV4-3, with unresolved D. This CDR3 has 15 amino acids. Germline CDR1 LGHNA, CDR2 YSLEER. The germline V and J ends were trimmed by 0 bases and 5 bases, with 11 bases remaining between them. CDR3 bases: TGCGCCAGCAGCCAAGAATCGACCGGGTATCAGCCCCAGCATTTT. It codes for CASSQESTGYQPQHF.

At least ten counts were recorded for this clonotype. CDR3 nucleotides: TGTGCCAGCAGCTTCAACGGGGTGGGGAATCAGCCCCAGCATTTT. Translated: CASSFNGVGNQPQHF. The rearrangement uses TRBV28 and TRBJ1-5; D unresolved. Germline loops: CDR1 MDHEN, CDR2 SYDVKM. The CDR3 is made up of 15 amino acids. Trimming removed 6 bases at V and 4 bases at J, with 16 bases between.

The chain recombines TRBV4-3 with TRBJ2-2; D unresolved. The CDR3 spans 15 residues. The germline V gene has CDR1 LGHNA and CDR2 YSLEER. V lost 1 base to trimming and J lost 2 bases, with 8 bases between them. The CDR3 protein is CASSQGVENTGELFF. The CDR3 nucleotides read TGCGCCAGCAGCCAAGGCGTCGAAAACACCGGGGAGCTGTTTTTT.

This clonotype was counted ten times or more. The CDR3 nucleotides are TGTGCCAGCAGCGGACTAGCGGGGGACAAAAACATTCAGTACTTC. Translated: CASSGLAGDKNIQYF. The chain carries TRBV11-2 and TRBJ2-4, with 13 bases that match TRBD2. CDR3 length equals 15 residues. Germline V gene data show CDR1 as SGHAT and CDR2 as FQNNGV. V lost 5 bases and J lost 3; bases outside the gene matches: 1.

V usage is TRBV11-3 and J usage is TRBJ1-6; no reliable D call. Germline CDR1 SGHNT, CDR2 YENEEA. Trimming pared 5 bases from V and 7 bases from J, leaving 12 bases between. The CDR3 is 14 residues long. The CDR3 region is CASSAGSLNSPLHF. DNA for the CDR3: TGTGCCAGCAGCGCCGGCAGTTTGAATTCACCCCTCCACTTT.

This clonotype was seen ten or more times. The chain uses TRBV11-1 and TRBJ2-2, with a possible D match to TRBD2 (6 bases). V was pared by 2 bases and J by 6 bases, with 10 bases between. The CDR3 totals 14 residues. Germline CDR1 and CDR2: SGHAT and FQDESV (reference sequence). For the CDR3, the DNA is TGTGCCAGCAGCTTACTCAGGAGGGCCGGGGAGCTGTTTTTT. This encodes CASSLLRRAGELFF.

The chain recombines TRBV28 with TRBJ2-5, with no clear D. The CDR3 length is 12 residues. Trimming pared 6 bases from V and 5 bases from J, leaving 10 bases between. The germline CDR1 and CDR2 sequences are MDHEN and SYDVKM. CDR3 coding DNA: TGTGCCAGCAGACCGGACGGGGAGACCCAGTACTTC. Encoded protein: CASRPDGETQYF.

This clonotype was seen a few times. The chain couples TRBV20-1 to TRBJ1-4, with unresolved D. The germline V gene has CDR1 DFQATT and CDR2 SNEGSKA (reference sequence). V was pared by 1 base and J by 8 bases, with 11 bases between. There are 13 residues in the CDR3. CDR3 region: CSARGQAREKLFF. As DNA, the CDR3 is TGCAGTGCTAGAGGGCAGGCTCGGGAAAAACTGTTTTTT.

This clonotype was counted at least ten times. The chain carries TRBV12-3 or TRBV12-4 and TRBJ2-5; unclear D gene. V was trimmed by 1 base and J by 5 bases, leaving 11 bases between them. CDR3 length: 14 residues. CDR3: CASSLVTSRETQYF. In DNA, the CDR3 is TGTGCCAGCAGTTTAGTGACAAGCCGGGAGACCCAGTACTTC.

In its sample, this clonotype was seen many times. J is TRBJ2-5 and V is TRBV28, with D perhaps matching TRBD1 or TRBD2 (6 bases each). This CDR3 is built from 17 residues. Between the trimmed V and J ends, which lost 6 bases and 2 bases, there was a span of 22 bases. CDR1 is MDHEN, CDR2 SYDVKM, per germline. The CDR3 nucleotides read TGTGCCAGCAGGACCATTACAGGGAGGAGTGTTCAAGAGACCCAGTACTTC. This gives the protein CASRTITGRSVQETQYF.

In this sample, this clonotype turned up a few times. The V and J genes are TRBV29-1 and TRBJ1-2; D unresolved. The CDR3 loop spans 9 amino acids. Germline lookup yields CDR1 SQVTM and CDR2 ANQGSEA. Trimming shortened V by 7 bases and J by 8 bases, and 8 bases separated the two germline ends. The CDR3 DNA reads TGCAGCGCAACCCAGGGCTACACCTTC. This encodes CSATQGYTF. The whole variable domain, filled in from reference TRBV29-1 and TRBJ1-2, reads SAVISQKPSRDICQRGTSLTIQCQVDSQVTMMFWYRQQPGQSLTLIATANQGSEATYESGFVIDKFPISRPNLTFSTLTVSNMSPEDSSIYLCSATQGYTFGSGTRLTVV.

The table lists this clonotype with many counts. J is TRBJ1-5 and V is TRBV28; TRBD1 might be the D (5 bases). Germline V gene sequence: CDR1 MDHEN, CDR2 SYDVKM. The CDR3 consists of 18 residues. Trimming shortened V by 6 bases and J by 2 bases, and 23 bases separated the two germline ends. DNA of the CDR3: TGTGCCAGCAGCGGTCCCCCAGGACAACCCATTGGCAATCAGCCCCAGCATTTT. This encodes CASSGPPGQPIGNQPQHF.

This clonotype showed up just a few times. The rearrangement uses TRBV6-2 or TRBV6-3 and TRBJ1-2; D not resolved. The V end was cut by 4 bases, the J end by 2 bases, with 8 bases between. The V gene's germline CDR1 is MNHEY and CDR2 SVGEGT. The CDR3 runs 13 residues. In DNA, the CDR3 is TGTGCCAGCAGTTGGACTAAGAACTATGGCTACACCTTC. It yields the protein CASSWTKNYGYTF.

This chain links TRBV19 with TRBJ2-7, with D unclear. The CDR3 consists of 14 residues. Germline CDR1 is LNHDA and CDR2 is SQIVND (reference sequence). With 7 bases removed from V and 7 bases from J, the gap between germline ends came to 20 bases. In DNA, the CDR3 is TGTGCCAGTACCCCGGACCCGTATCACGGGGAGCAGTACTTC. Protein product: CASTPDPYHGEQYF.

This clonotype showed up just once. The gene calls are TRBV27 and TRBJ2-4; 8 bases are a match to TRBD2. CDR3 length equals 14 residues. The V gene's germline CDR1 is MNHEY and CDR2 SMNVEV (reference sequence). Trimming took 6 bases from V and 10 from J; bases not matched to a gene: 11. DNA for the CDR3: TGTGCCAGCAGGGTCCGGCGGGGGGCAGGGATTCAGTACTTC. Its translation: CASRVRRGAGIQYF.

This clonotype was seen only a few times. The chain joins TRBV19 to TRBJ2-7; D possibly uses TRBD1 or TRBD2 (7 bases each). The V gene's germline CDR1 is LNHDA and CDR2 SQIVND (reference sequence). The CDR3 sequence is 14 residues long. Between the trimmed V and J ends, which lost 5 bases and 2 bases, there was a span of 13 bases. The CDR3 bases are TGTGCCAGTAGTGCGACAGGGAGGGCCTACGAGCAGTACTTC. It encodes CASSATGRAYEQYF.

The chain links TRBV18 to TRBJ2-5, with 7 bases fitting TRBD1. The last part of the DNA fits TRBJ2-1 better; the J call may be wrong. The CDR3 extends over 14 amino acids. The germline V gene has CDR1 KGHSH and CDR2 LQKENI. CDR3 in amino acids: CASSPRGQDIEQFF. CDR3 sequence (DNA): TGTGCCAGCTCACCACGAGGACAGGACATCGAGCAGTTCTTC.

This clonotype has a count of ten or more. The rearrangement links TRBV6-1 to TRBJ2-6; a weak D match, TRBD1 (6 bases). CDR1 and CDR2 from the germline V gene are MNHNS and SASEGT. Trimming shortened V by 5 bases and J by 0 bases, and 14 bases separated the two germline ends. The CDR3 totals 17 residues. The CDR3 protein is CASSPITGRSGANVLTF. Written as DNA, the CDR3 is TGTGCCAGCAGTCCGATTACAGGGCGCTCTGGGGCCAACGTCCTGACTTTC.

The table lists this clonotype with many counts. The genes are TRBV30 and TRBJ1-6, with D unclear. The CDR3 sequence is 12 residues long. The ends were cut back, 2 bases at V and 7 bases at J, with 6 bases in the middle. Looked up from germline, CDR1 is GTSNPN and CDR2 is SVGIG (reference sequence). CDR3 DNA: TGTGCCTGGAGTCCCCTAAATTCACCCCTCCACTTT. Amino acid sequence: CAWSPLNSPLHF.

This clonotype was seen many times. DNA for the CDR3: TGCGCCAGCAGCTTGGATGGTGGGACATTCGATGGCTACACCTTC. Amino acids: CASSLDGGTFDGYTF. The gene calls are TRBV5-1 and TRBJ1-2, with D possibly matching TRBD1 (6 bases). The CDR3 totals 15 residues. V was cut by 0 bases and J by 6 bases, with 15 bases left in between. Germline CDR1 and CDR2: SGHRS and YFSETQ.

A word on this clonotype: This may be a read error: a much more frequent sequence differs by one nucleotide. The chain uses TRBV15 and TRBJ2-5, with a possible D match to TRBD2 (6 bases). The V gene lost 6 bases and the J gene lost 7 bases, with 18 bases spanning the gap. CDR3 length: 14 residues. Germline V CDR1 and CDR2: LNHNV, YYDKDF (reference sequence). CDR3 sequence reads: CATSFLARGGTQYF. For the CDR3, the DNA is TGTGCCACCAGTTTCCTAGCGAGGGGAGGGACCCAGTACTTC.

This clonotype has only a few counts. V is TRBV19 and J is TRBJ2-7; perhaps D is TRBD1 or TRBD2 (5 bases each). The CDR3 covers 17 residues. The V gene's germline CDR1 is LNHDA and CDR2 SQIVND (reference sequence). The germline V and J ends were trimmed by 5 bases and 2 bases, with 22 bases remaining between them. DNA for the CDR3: TGTGCCAGTAGTTTCCGGGGAGATGAGGGGCTACCCTACGAGCAGTACTTC. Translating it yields CASSFRGDEGLPYEQYF.

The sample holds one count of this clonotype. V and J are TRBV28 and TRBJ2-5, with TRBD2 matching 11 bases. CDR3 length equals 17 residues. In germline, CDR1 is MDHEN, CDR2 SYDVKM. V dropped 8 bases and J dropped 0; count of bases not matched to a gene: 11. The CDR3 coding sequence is TGTGCCAGCTCACCAAAGACTAGCGGGGACTACCAAGAGACCCAGTACTTC. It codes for CASSPKTSGDYQETQYF.

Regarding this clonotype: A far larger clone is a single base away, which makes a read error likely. CDR3 sequence: CASRLGHEQYF. CDR3 sequence (DNA): TGTGCCAGCCGCTTGGGCCACGAGCAGTACTTC. This chain joins TRBV7-9 and TRBJ2-7; no clear D gene. CDR3 length: 11 residues. CDR1 is SEHNR, CDR2 FQNEAQ, per germline (reference sequence).

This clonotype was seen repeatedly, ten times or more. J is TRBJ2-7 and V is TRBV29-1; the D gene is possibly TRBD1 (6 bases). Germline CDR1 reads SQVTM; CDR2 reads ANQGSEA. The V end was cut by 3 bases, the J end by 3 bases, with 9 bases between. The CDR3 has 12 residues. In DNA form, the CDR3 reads TGCAGCGTTGATGTCAGGGGCTACGAGCAGTACTTC. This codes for CSVDVRGYEQYF.

The CDR3 reads CSASAAWRVSSYEQYF. The CDR3 bases are TGCAGTGCTAGTGCCGCATGGAGGGTGAGCTCCTACGAGCAGTACTTC. V is TRBV20-1 and J is TRBJ2-7, with a tentative D call TRBD2 (6 bases). This CDR3 has 16 residues. The V gene lost 3 bases and the J gene lost 0 bases, with 18 bases spanning the gap. CDR1 and CDR2 (germline): DFQATT, SNEGSKA (reference sequence).

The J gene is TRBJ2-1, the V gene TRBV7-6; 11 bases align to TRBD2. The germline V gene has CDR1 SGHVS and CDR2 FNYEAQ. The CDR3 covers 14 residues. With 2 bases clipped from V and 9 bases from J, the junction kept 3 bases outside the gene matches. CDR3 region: CASSLSTSGTEQFF. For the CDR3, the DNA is TGTGCCAGCAGCTTATCGACTAGCGGGACTGAGCAGTTCTTC.